A single sample is the source of the 12 T cell receptor beta chains below, sequenced in a study of Graves' ophthalmopathy and Graves' hyperthyroidism. Beta-chain TCR CDR3 regions were amplified from RNA transcripts. First-round RT-PCR used HTBI primers; second-round multiplex PCR followed. MiXCR, run by TCRdb on the multiplex PCR reads, gives a single entry per CDR3 protein. The data show 650,000 to 900,000 distinct CDR3 sequences, with 40% seen just once and 40% to 45% held by the top ten. The source material was peripheral blood. The receptors originated from an adult man with Graves' ophthalmopathy.

This clonotype was seen more than once but under ten times. J is TRBJ2-7 and V is TRBV13; 7 positions agree with TRBD1. CDR1 and CDR2 (germline): PRHDT, FYEKMQ (reference sequence). This CDR3 spans 15 amino acids. V dropped 5 bases and J dropped 6; count of bases not matched to a gene: 13. As DNA, the CDR3 is TGTGCCAGCAGCCACACAACCGGGACAGCGCGCGAGCAGTACTTC. It codes for CASSHTTGTAREQYF.

Regarding this clonotype: A much larger clone differs from this one at a single base, so this may be a read error. The chain links TRBV11-1 to TRBJ1-6; TRBD1 might be the D (6 bases). V lost 2 bases and J 9 bases, leaving 11 bases between the germline ends. Germline values: CDR1 SGHAT, CDR2 FQDESV (reference sequence). This CDR3 has 14 residues. The CDR3 sequence is CASSLIGGTSPLHF. The CDR3 coding sequence is TGTGCCAGCAGCTTAATCGGGGGCACTTCACCCCTCCACTTT.

This clonotype was seen only a few times. The chain recombines TRBV2 with TRBJ1-2; maybe TRBD1 (6 bases). The V gene's germline CDR1 is SNHLY and CDR2 FYNNEI. This CDR3 has 16 residues. V dropped 8 bases and J dropped 3 bases, with 22 bases sitting between them. CDR3 residues: CASSEIQGPRYYGYTF. The CDR3 region has the DNA TGTGCCAGCTCCGAGATACAGGGCCCCAGATACTATGGCTACACCTTC.

This chain uses TRBV7-9 with TRBJ2-6; perhaps D is TRBD1 or TRBD2 (5 bases each). From germline, CDR1 is SEHNR and CDR2 FQNEAQ (reference sequence). V lost 5 bases to trimming and J lost 1 base, with 12 bases between them. CDR3 length equals 16 residues. The CDR3 nucleotides are TGTGCCAGCAGCCCTAAAGAGGGGTCTGGGGCCAACGTCCTGACTTTC. Translating gives CASSPKEGSGANVLTF.

This rearrangement joins TRBV20-1 to TRBJ2-7, with D perhaps TRBD1 or TRBD2 (6 bases each). Per germline, CDR1 DFQATT and CDR2 SNEGSKA (reference sequence). The CDR3 has 14 amino acids. V gave up 3 bases and J gave up 7 bases, with 19 bases separating them. This chain's CDR3 is CSARGKGVRGEQYF. CDR3 DNA sequence: TGCAGTGCTAGGGGAAAGGGGGTCCGGGGGGAGCAGTACTTC.

This clonotype was counted many times. This chain connects TRBV19 to TRBJ1-6; D call uncertain. The CDR3 is 14 residues long. V lost 3 bases and J lost 8, with 11 bases in between. The germline gives CDR1 LNHDA, CDR2 SQIVND (reference sequence). CDR3 coding DNA: TGTGCCAGTAGTATCCGGGGTCCGGATTCACCCCTCCACTTT. This codes for CASSIRGPDSPLHF.

The chain carries TRBV7-2 and TRBJ1-5; D not resolved. Trimming took off 3 bases at V and 4 bases at J, with 10 bases between the two ends. Germline V CDR1 and CDR2: SGHTA, FQGNSA. The CDR3 runs 14 residues. The CDR3 DNA reads TGTGCCAGCAGCTTCCCGGGAAAGAATCAGCCCCAGCATTTT. It is translated as CASSFPGKNQPQHF.

This clonotype was observed at least ten times. The chain joins TRBV7-9 to TRBJ1-5, with 8 bases matching TRBD1. The CDR3 consists of 18 residues. V lost 0 bases and J lost 0; bases outside the gene matches: 7. The V gene's germline CDR1 is SEHNR and CDR2 FQNEAQ (reference sequence). The CDR3, as DNA: TGTGCCAGCAGCTTAGCGGCGACAGGGGACGTTAGCAATCAGCCCCAGCATTTT. This encodes CASSLAATGDVSNQPQHF.

This clonotype was counted ten times or more. V and J are TRBV28 and TRBJ1-1, with D tentatively TRBD1 (6 bases). The germline V gene has CDR1 MDHEN and CDR2 SYDVKM. This CDR3 comprises 13 residues. The V and J ends lost 6 bases and 4 bases respectively, with 12 bases between them. CDR3 DNA sequence: TGTGCCAGCAGACAGGGAGGTAGCACTGAAGCTTTCTTT. This gives the protein CASRQGGSTEAFF.

The CDR3 loop reads CASSLMGGYEKLFF. CDR3 bases: TGTGCCAGCAGCTTAATGGGGGGCTATGAAAAACTGTTTTTT. The rearrangement links TRBV7-2 to TRBJ1-4; D perhaps matches TRBD1 (6 bases). The germline V gene has CDR1 SGHTA and CDR2 FQGNSA. The ends were cut back, 2 bases at V and 6 bases at J, with 10 bases in the middle. This CDR3 contains 14 residues.

This clonotype was counted many times. One end of the junction varies from germline; a read error may be responsible. The chain links TRBV6-1 to TRBJ1-3; D is unresolved. Germline CDR1 reads MNHNS; CDR2 reads SASEGT. CDR3 length: 13 amino acids. CDR3 amino acids: CASSENFDWGGDF. The CDR3 DNA follows: TGTGCCAGCAGTGAAAATTTCGATTGGGGAGGCGATTTT.

The gene calls are TRBV7-6 and TRBJ2-3; D is unclear. The CDR3 spans 17 residues. Per the germline V gene, CDR1 is SGHVS and CDR2 is FNYEAQ. Trimming left V 1 base short and J 0 bases short, with 14 bases between. CDR3 protein: CASSLVATVLSTDTQYF. The DNA of the CDR3 is TGTGCCAGCAGCTTAGTTGCTACGGTGTTGAGCACAGATACGCAGTATTTT.